A single sample gave rise to the 23 T cell receptor beta chains below, sequenced in a study of T cells after posttransplantation cyclophosphamide. Cyclophosphamide on days +3 and +4 followed busulfan-fludarabine conditioning and a marrow graft. Produced via immunoSEQ multiplex PCR; TCRdb's table is partial and in-frame only. The data hold about 5,900 clones, with 82% observed a single time. The input for sequencing was CD4+ T cells sorted from blood, taken approximately 330 days after allogeneic stem cell transplant with posttransplant cyclophosphamide. All receptors derive from a male patient aged 45-60 years who received an allogeneic stem cell transplant from a related donor and was CMV-positive. Some T cells here may be from the graft donor.

This chain links TRBV5-1 with TRBJ2-1; possibly TRBD1 or TRBD2 for D (9 bases each). The CDR3 has 18 residues. V was pared by 3 bases and J by 6 bases, with 25 bases between. CDR1 is SGHRS and CDR2 is YFSETQ in the germline V gene. The CDR3 spells CASSYGQGPAGGSNEQFF. Written as DNA, the CDR3 is TGCGCCAGCAGCTACGGACAGGGGCCAGCGGGAGGTAGCAATGAGCAGTTCTTC.

The gene calls are TRBV27 and TRBJ1-2, with 8 bases lining up with TRBD1. Germline lookup yields CDR1 MNHEY and CDR2 SMNVEV (reference sequence). The CDR3 totals 18 residues. The trim removed 0 bases at V and 11 bases at J, leaving 20 bases unmatched. DNA of the CDR3: TGTGCCAGCAGTTTATCTGGGAGACTGCAAGACAGGGGAGTCGGTTACACCTTC. Translated: CASSLSGRLQDRGVGYTF.

This clone showed up just a few times. J is TRBJ1-2 and V is TRBV10-3; D might be TRBD1 (5 bases). Germline assignment: CDR1 ENHRY and CDR2 SYGVKD. V lost 6 bases and J lost 0, with 14 bases in between. The CDR3 totals 15 residues. For the CDR3, the DNA is TGTGCCATCAGCTCAGACAGTAAAGCTAACTATGGCTACACCTTC. Translated, it gives CAISSDSKANYGYTF.

The chain recombines TRBV6-1 with TRBJ1-5; D may be TRBD1 (5 bases). Trimming took 1 base from V and 5 from J, leaving 12 bases between them. The CDR3 is 15 residues long. Germline-derived CDR1 and CDR2 are MNHNS and SASEGT. The DNA of the CDR3 is TGTGCCAGCAGTGAAGGGGGGGGAGGGGATCAGCCCCAGCATTTT. Its translation: CASSEGGGGDQPQHF.

J is TRBJ2-7 and V is TRBV5-5; a weak D match, TRBD2 (6 bases). V gave up 4 bases and J gave up 7 bases, with 15 bases separating them. The CDR3 totals 13 residues. Germline V gene data show CDR1 as SGHKS and CDR2 as YYEKEE (reference sequence). CDR3 sequence reads: CASSHVSGDEQYF. The CDR3 region has the DNA TGTGCCAGCAGCCACGTTAGCGGCGATGAGCAGTACTTC.

V usage is TRBV11-2 and J usage is TRBJ2-1; 7 nucleotides align to TRBD2. The CDR3 is 16 residues long. Germline trimming cut 6 bases from V and 0 bases from J; bases unmatched to any gene: 8. Germline V gives CDR1 SGHAT, CDR2 FQNNGV. The CDR3 loop is CASRTIAGSSYNEQFF. CDR3 coding DNA: TGTGCCAGCAGGACGATAGCGGGCAGCTCCTACAATGAGCAGTTCTTC.

The chain uses TRBV10-3 and TRBJ2-1; tentative D call: TRBD1 (6 bases). Germline loops: CDR1 ENHRY, CDR2 SYGVKD. This CDR3 has 15 residues. V lost 1 base and J lost 4, with 11 bases in between. The CDR3 region is CAISEYRDTYNEQFF. The CDR3 region has the DNA TGTGCCATCAGTGAGTACCGGGACACTTACAATGAGCAGTTCTTC.

This clone was found a few times. The chain recombines TRBV28 with TRBJ2-7; 10 bases map to TRBD1. Germline lookup yields CDR1 MDHEN and CDR2 SYDVKM. The CDR3 spans 13 residues. Losses at the gene ends were 6 bases for V and 3 bases for J; bases not matched to a gene: 2. CDR3 residues: CASRRTGGYEQYF. The DNA for the CDR3 is TGTGCCAGCAGACGGACAGGGGGCTACGAGCAGTACTTC. The full variable domain, with the rest looked up from reference TRBV28 and TRBJ2-7, is DVKVTQSSRYLVKRTGEKVFLECVQDMDHENMFWYRQDPGLGLRLIYFSYDVKMKEKGDIPEGYSVSREKKERFSLILESASTNQTSMYLCASRRTGGYEQYFGPGTRLTVT.

This clone was observed a handful of times. The V and J genes are TRBV7-2 and TRBJ2-2; 8 positions agree with TRBD1. The length of the CDR3 is 16 residues. Germline V lookup: CDR1 SGHTA, CDR2 FQGNSA. V shed 5 bases and J 3 bases; nucleotides not matched to a gene: 8. The CDR3 DNA sequence: TGTGCCAGCAGCCGACATACAGGGGGTGACACCGGGGAGCTGTTTTTT. This sequence encodes CASSRHTGGDTGELFF.

The chain combines TRBV30 with TRBJ1-4; D ambiguous. This CDR3 contains 13 residues. The germline CDR1 and CDR2 sequences are GTSNPN and SVGIG (reference sequence). V lost 0 bases and J 7 bases, leaving 9 bases between the germline ends. The CDR3 loop reads CAWSVGVIEKLFF. CDR3 DNA sequence: TGTGCCTGGAGTGTAGGAGTGATTGAAAAACTGTTTTTT.

The chain employs TRBV19 and TRBJ2-7, with a tentative D call TRBD2 (6 bases). CDR1 is LNHDA and CDR2 is SQIVND in the germline V gene (reference sequence). Trimming took off 6 bases at V and 0 bases at J, with 12 bases between the two ends. The CDR3 is 14 amino acids. The CDR3 sequence is CASSRGESSYEQYF. The CDR3 DNA reads as TGTGCCAGTAGCCGCGGGGAGAGCTCCTACGAGCAGTACTTC.

The chain uses TRBV6-6 and TRBJ2-3; D possibly corresponds to TRBD2 (5 bases). V was pared by 7 bases and J by 4 bases, with 15 bases between. The CDR3 covers 14 residues. The germline CDR1 and CDR2 sequences are MNHNY and SVGAGI (reference sequence). In DNA form, the CDR3 reads TGTGCCAGCACCCGGACCCCGGGGTCAGATACGCAGTATTTT. It translates to CASTRTPGSDTQYF.

The rearrangement links TRBV5-1 to TRBJ1-2; unclear D gene. The CDR3 consists of 13 residues. Germline V lookup: CDR1 SGHRS, CDR2 YFSETQ. The V and J ends lost 4 bases and 5 bases respectively, with 12 bases between them. CDR3 bases: TGCGCCAGCAGCCCGGAAGCACAGTATGGCTACACCTTC. It is translated as CASSPEAQYGYTF.

J is TRBJ2-2 and V is TRBV14; 10 bases match TRBD1. Trimming at V came to 6 bases and at J to 4 bases, leaving 5 bases not matched to a gene. CDR1 and CDR2 (germline): SGHDN, FVKESK. There are 15 residues in the CDR3. The DNA for the CDR3 is TGTGCCAGCAGGAAGGGACAGGGGACCACCGGGGAGCTGTTTTTT. Residues: CASRKGQGTTGELFF.

This chain uses TRBV25-1 with TRBJ2-2; 11 nucleotides agree with TRBD1. V dropped 4 bases and J dropped 5; count of bases not matched to a gene: 3. CDR1 and CDR2 (germline): MGHDK, SYGVNS. This CDR3 spans 15 amino acids. The CDR3 loop is CASSVGQGATGELFF. The DNA for the CDR3 is TGTGCCAGCAGTGTCGGACAGGGGGCTACCGGGGAGCTGTTTTTT.

The chain recombines TRBV19 with TRBJ2-5, with 11 positions matching TRBD2. Germline V gene sequence: CDR1 LNHDA, CDR2 SQIVND (reference sequence). This CDR3 has 17 amino acids. The trim removed 1 base at V and 0 bases at J, leaving 4 bases unmatched. The CDR3, as DNA: TGTGCCAGTAGTATAGGCCCTAGCGGGAGGTACCAAGAGACCCAGTACTTC. Translation: CASSIGPSGRYQETQYF.

The V call is TRBV29-1, the J call TRBJ1-2; 8 bases map to TRBD1. The CDR3 runs to 12 residues. Trimming removed 5 bases from V and 6 bases from J; junction bases left unmatched: 5. Germline V lookup: CDR1 SQVTM, CDR2 ANQGSEA. The CDR3 bases are TGCAGCGTTACGACAGGGGACCATGGCTACACCTTC. Translated: CSVTTGDHGYTF.

This clone occurred a few times. Different DNA sequences within this sample yield the same CDR3. CDR3 nucleotides: TGTGCCAGCTCACCTTCGGACAGGCGACAAGAGACCCAGTACTTC. Its protein is CASSPSDRRQETQYF. The chain recombines TRBV18 with TRBJ2-5, with 7 bases fitting TRBD1. The CDR3 consists of 15 residues. Germline V CDR1 and CDR2: KGHSH, LQKENI. With 3 bases clipped from V and 2 bases from J, the junction kept 6 bases outside the gene matches. The full variable domain, rest sourced from reference TRBV18 and TRBJ2-5, is NAGVMQNPRHLVRRRGQEARLRCSPMKGHSHVYWYRQLPEEGLKFMVYLQKENIIDESGMPKERFSAEFPKEGPSILRIQQVVRGDSAAYFCASSPSDRRQETQYFGPGTRLLVL.

The chain joins TRBV7-2 to TRBJ2-7; D is possibly TRBD1 (6 bases). V was trimmed by 5 bases and J by 3 bases, leaving 14 bases between them. The CDR3 is 14 amino acids. Per the germline V gene, CDR1 is SGHTA and CDR2 is FQGNSA. The CDR3 DNA sequence: TGTGCCAGCAGCCTTGATGGACAGCTCTACGAGCAGTACTTC. It yields the protein CASSLDGQLYEQYF.

The chain employs TRBV28 and TRBJ1-2; D gene unclear. Trimming removed 4 bases at V and 6 bases at J, with 12 bases between. This CDR3 is built from 13 residues. Germline V gene sequence: CDR1 MDHEN, CDR2 SYDVKM. CDR3 bases: TGTGCCAGCAGTTCCCATGGGAGGGATGGCTACACCTTC. Amino acid sequence: CASSSHGRDGYTF.

The chain is built from TRBV9 and TRBJ1-6; 9 bases are shared with TRBD1. V shed 4 bases, J shed 7 bases, and the junction held 6 bases outside the gene matches. CDR3 length: 15 residues. Germline values: CDR1 SGDLS, CDR2 YYNGEE. The CDR3: CASSPEGQGNSPLHF. The CDR3 DNA reads as TGTGCCAGCAGCCCAGAAGGACAGGGGAATTCACCCCTCCACTTT.

This chain uses TRBV7-2 with TRBJ2-3; TRBD2 matches 11 bases. Germline CDR1 SGHTA, CDR2 FQGNSA. The ends lost 1 base at V and 6 bases at J; junction bases unmatched: 9. The CDR3 is made up of 17 amino acids. The CDR3: CASSLVSLAGGPDTQYF. In nucleotides, the CDR3 is TGTGCCAGCAGCTTAGTATCTCTAGCGGGGGGTCCGGATACGCAGTATTTT. Based on the CDR3 plus reference TRBV7-2 and TRBJ2-3, the full variable domain is GAGVSQSPSNKVTEKGKDVELRCDPISGHTALYWYRQSLGQGLEFLIYFQGNSAPDKSGLPSDRFSAERTGGSVSTLTIQRTQQEDSAVYLCASSLVSLAGGPDTQYFGPGTRLTVL.

CDR3 DNA sequence: TGTGCCAGCAGTGGGACAGGGGGCGGTCAGCCCCAGCATTTT. Its translation: CASSGTGGGQPQHF. This chain joins TRBV2 and TRBJ1-5; 11 positions agree with TRBD1. Germline loops: CDR1 SNHLY, CDR2 FYNNEI. The CDR3 length is 14 residues. V shed 4 bases, J shed 6 bases, and the junction held 2 bases outside the gene matches.